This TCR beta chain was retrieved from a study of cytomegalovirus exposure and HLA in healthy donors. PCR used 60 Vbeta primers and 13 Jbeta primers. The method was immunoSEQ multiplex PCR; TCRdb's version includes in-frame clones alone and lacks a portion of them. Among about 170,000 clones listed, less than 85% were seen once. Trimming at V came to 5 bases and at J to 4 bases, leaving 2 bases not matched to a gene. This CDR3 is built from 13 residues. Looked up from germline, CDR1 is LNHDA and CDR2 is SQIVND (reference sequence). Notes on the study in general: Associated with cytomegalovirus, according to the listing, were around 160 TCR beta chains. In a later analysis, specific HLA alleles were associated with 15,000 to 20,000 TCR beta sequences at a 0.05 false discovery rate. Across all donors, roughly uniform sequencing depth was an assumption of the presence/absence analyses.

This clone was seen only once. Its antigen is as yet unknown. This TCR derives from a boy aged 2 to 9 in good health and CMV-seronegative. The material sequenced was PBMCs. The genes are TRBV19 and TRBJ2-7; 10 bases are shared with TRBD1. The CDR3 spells CASSPDRGYEQYF. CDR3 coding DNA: TGTGCCAGTAGTCCGGACAGGGGGTACGAGCAGTACTTC.